The T cell receptor beta chain under discussion was sequenced for a study of brain T cells in children with intractable seizures. Trimming shortened V by 6 bases and J by 1 base, and 15 bases separated the two germline ends. Germline loops: CDR1 SGHTA, CDR2 FQGTGA. This CDR3 spans 15 amino acids. Noted time point: blood from clinic visit 5 months post-surgery; TSC patient then seizure free. Sequencing was limited to surgery cases with top T cell transcript signatures in brain tissue. Study conclusions and caveats: Absence of clones before surgery may stem from lower sequencing depth. HCMV serostatus was not known, and viral specificity came from CDR3 similarity only.

A word on this clone: Its antigen remains unidentified.

Sequencing used immunoSEQ multiplex PCR; TCRdb keeps in-frame clones, though not all of them. The sample includes about 350,000 clones, roughly 92% of them seen just once. The chain joins TRBV7-3 to TRBJ1-1, with D possibly TRBD1 on 6 matching bases. This TCR came from a boy in the first two years of life with tuberous sclerosis and intractable seizures. The specimen comprised peripheral blood, sampled approximately 5 months after surgery. CDR3 sequence reads: CASSLGGTSNTEAFF. CDR3 sequence (DNA): TGTGCCAGCAGTTTAGGGGGGACTTCGAACACTGAAGCTTTCTTT. The entire variable domain, with the rest obtained from reference TRBV7-3 and TRBJ1-1, is as follows: GAGVSQTPSNKVTEKGKYVELRCDPISGHTALYWYRQSLGQGPEFLIYFQGTGAADDSGLPNDRFFAVRPEGSVSTLKIQRTERGDSAVYLCASSLGGTSNTEAFFGQGTRLTVV.